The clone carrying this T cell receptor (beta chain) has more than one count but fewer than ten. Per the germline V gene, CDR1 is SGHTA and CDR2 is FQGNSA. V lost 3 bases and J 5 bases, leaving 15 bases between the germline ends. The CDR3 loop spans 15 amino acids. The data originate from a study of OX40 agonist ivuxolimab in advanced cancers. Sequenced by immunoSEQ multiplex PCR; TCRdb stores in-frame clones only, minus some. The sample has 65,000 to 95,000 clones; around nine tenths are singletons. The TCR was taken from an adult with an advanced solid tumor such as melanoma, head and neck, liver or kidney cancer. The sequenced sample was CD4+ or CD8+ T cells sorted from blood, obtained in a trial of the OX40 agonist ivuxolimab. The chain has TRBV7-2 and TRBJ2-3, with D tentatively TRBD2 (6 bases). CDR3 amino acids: CASSFVGGVGDTQYF. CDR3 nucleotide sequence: TGTGCCAGCAGCTTTGTGGGGGGAGTCGGAGATACGCAGTATTTT.